Listed here are 26 T cell receptor beta chains from one sample, sequenced in a study of blood T cell repertoires in COVID-19. Clones were read by immunoSEQ multiplex PCR, and TCRdb kept only the in-frame ones, dropping some. The sample lists 150,000 to 200,000 clones, about 84% occurring once. The sample comprised PBMCs or T cells enriched from blood (not recorded which). The source is a man aged 35 to 55 who had recovered from COVID-19.

CDR3 sequence (DNA): TGTGCCAGCACCCTTAGGGGGCCCCAGCATTTT. It encodes CASTLRGPQHF. The rearrangement joins TRBV28 to TRBJ1-5, with D maybe TRBD1 (5 bases). The ends were cut back, 7 bases at V and 9 bases at J, with 10 bases in the middle. The CDR3 loop spans 11 amino acids. Germline lookup yields CDR1 MDHEN and CDR2 SYDVKM.

J is TRBJ1-1 and V is TRBV3-1 (or the pseudogene TRBV3-2), with 8 bases identical to TRBD1. V lost 8 bases, J lost 1 base, and 9 bases stayed unmatched. This CDR3 spans 15 amino acids. In germline, CDR1 is LGHDT, CDR2 YNNKEL (reference sequence). This chain's CDR3 is CASSDRATGNTEAFF. CDR3 DNA sequence: TGTGCCAGCTCGGACAGGGCCACCGGGAACACTGAAGCTTTCTTT.

This chain connects TRBV30 to TRBJ1-5; 7 bases line up with TRBD1. The CDR3 is 17 amino acids. Per the germline V gene, CDR1 is GTSNPN and CDR2 is SVGIG (reference sequence). The trim removed 1 base at V and 3 bases at J, leaving 12 bases unmatched. In nucleotides, the CDR3 is TGTGCCTGGAGTGATGGAATAGGGGGCTTCCTCAATCAGCCCCAGCATTTT. Translated, it gives CAWSDGIGGFLNQPQHF.

This clone showed up just once. J is TRBJ1-3 and V is TRBV6-7; TRBD1 might be the D (5 bases). TRBV6-7 falls under the ORF class, with uncertain function. V lost 6 bases and J 4 bases, leaving 13 bases between the germline ends. CDR3 size: 14 residues. The CDR3 loop is CASRGQGWGNTIYF. For the CDR3, the DNA is TGTGCCAGCAGGGGTCAGGGTTGGGGAAACACCATATATTTT.

The J gene is TRBJ1-1, the V gene TRBV9; D is undetermined. Trimming removed 0 bases at V and 6 bases at J, with 15 bases between. CDR1 SGDLS and CDR2 YYNGEE come from the germline V gene. The CDR3 loop spans 15 amino acids. In nucleotides, the CDR3 is TGTGCCAGCAGCGTAGAAGAGAGGCCCGCTTCTGAAGCTTTCTTT. Translated: CASSVEERPASEAFF.

The chain joins TRBV13 to TRBJ2-7; 8 bases align to TRBD1. The CDR3 is made up of 14 amino acids. The V and J ends lost 5 bases and 6 bases, in that order; junction bases with no gene match: 9. Germline assignment: CDR1 PRHDT and CDR2 FYEKMQ (reference sequence). Here the CDR3 reads CASSPRTGMGEQYF. The CDR3 DNA is TGTGCCAGCAGCCCAAGGACAGGGATGGGCGAGCAGTACTTC.

This clone was recorded many times. The chain uses TRBV6-5 and TRBJ1-4, with D tentatively TRBD1 (5 bases). The CDR3 has 15 amino acids. The germline CDR1 and CDR2 sequences are MNHEY and SVGAGI. Trimming took off 6 bases at V and 5 bases at J, with 16 bases between the two ends. The CDR3 protein is CASRRGGRENEKLFF. The CDR3 DNA reads as TGTGCCAGCAGGCGGGGTGGCAGGGAAAATGAAAAACTGTTTTTT.

V usage is TRBV6-6 and J usage is TRBJ1-1, with 10 nucleotides matching TRBD1. Per germline, CDR1 MNHNY and CDR2 SVGAGI (reference sequence). There are 16 residues in the CDR3. The V gene end was trimmed by 6 bases and the J gene end by 2 bases; junction bases not matched to a gene: 9. CDR3 sequence reads: CASRPPGQGLNTEAFF. The CDR3 DNA reads as TGTGCCAGCAGACCACCGGGACAGGGGCTCAACACTGAAGCTTTCTTT.

The V gene is TRBV2, the J gene TRBJ1-2; 9 nucleotides align to TRBD1. V lost 10 bases and J lost 8; bases outside the gene matches: 11. The CDR3 contains 13 residues. Germline V CDR1 and CDR2: SNHLY, FYNNEI. The CDR3 DNA reads TGTGCCACCGTTCCGGGACAGGGATACGGCTACACCTTC. It yields the protein CATVPGQGYGYTF. The whole variable domain, remainder taken from reference TRBV2 and TRBJ1-2, is EPEVTQTPSHQVTQMGQEVILRCVPISNHLYFYWYRQILGQKVEFLVSFYNNEISEKSEIFDDQFSVERPDGSNFTLKIRSTKLEDSAMYFCATVPGQGYGYTFGSGTRLTVV.

This chain connects TRBV11-3 to TRBJ2-1, with a tentative D call TRBD1 (5 bases). V was shortened by 2 bases and J by 0 bases, with 14 bases between the two germline ends. CDR1 SGHNT and CDR2 YENEEA come from the germline V gene. The CDR3 is made up of 17 amino acids. The CDR3 DNA is TGTGCCAGCAGCTTATCAGGGCTCCCCAGCTCCTACAATGAGCAGTTCTTC. This codes for CASSLSGLPSSYNEQFF. Using reference TRBV11-3 and TRBJ2-1 for the parts outside the CDR3, the full variable domain is EAGVVQSPRYKIIEKKQPVAFWCNPISGHNTLYWYLQNLGQGPELLIRYENEEAVDDSQLPKDRFSAERLKGVDSTLKIQPAELGDSAVYLCASSLSGLPSSYNEQFFGPGTRLTVL.

V and J are TRBV6-5 and TRBJ1-2; 8 positions agree with TRBD1. The CDR3 covers 13 residues. The J segment lost 13 bases and the V segment lost 0 bases, leaving 7 bases of the junction unmatched. Germline CDR1 is MNHEY and CDR2 is SVGAGI. DNA of the CDR3: TGTGCCAGCAGTTACTCTTCTACAGGGGGGAGCACCTTC. This gives the protein CASSYSSTGGSTF.

The chain combines TRBV7-2 with TRBJ2-5; 7 bases are shared with TRBD2. The CDR3 is 15 amino acids. Looked up from germline, CDR1 is SGHTA and CDR2 is FQGNSA. V gave up 5 bases and J gave up 0 bases; unmatched junction bases: 6. CDR3 residues: CASSREVLYQETQYF. The DNA for the CDR3 is TGTGCCAGCAGCCGGGAGGTCCTTTACCAAGAGACCCAGTACTTC.

The chain combines TRBV18 with TRBJ1-4, with TRBD1 matching over 9 bases. Germline CDR1 and CDR2: KGHSH and LQKENI. The CDR3 contains 14 residues. V shed 3 bases, J shed 7 bases, and the junction held 3 bases outside the gene matches. The CDR3 sequence is CASSPGTGFEKLFF. CDR3 nucleotides: TGTGCCAGCTCACCGGGGACAGGGTTTGAAAAACTGTTTTTT.

V usage is TRBV11-2 and J usage is TRBJ1-1, with D perhaps matching TRBD1 (5 bases). Trimming pared 5 bases from V and 8 bases from J, leaving 18 bases between. CDR1 SGHAT and CDR2 FQNNGV come from the germline V gene. The CDR3 is 14 amino acids. The CDR3, as DNA: TGTGCCAGCAGCGCACTATGGGGCAGGGAAGAAGCTTTCTTT. Its protein product is CASSALWGREEAFF.

The gene calls are TRBV27 and TRBJ2-5, with 7 nucleotides matching TRBD2. The CDR3 is 15 residues long. Germline assignment: CDR1 MNHEY and CDR2 SMNVEV (reference sequence). With 5 bases clipped from V and 5 bases from J, the junction kept 11 bases outside the gene matches. CDR3 loop: CASSLLGGGRETQYF. Here the CDR3 DNA reads TGTGCCAGCAGTCTCCTTGGGGGAGGGAGGGAGACCCAGTACTTC.

This sequence joins TRBV15 and TRBJ2-7, with 10 bases fitting TRBD1. The CDR3 has 15 amino acids. J lost 0 bases, V lost 3 bases, and 2 bases had no gene match. CDR1 is LNHNV and CDR2 is YYDKDF in the germline V gene (reference sequence). CDR3: CATSRGQGSSYEQYF. DNA for the CDR3: TGTGCCACCAGCAGGGGACAGGGGAGCTCCTACGAGCAGTACTTC.

This chain uses TRBV19 with TRBJ1-5, with TRBD1 as a possible D gene (6 bases). Trimming took off 5 bases at V and 1 base at J, with 12 bases between the two ends. The CDR3 contains 15 residues. The germline CDR1 and CDR2 sequences are LNHDA and SQIVND (reference sequence). The CDR3 region is CASSAVQGSNQPQHF. DNA of the CDR3: TGTGCCAGTAGTGCCGTACAGGGAAGCAATCAGCCCCAGCATTTT.

This chain links TRBV11-3 with TRBJ2-3; D call uncertain. CDR1 is SGHNT, CDR2 YENEEA, per germline. With 4 bases removed from V and 2 bases from J, the gap between germline ends came to 13 bases. CDR3 length: 15 residues. The CDR3 here is CASSSDGSVTDTQYF. The DNA of the CDR3 is TGTGCCAGCAGCTCCGACGGGTCGGTCACAGATACGCAGTATTTT.

The V and J genes are TRBV24-1 and TRBJ2-3, with TRBD2 as a possible D gene (5 bases). The V end lost 0 bases, the J end lost 10 bases, and 13 bases lay between the germline ends. CDR3 length: 14 amino acids. Per germline, CDR1 KGHDR and CDR2 SFDVKD. CDR3 sequence reads: CATSDLLNPEAQYF. CDR3 bases: TGTGCCACCAGTGATTTGCTTAACCCGGAGGCGCAGTATTTT.

At least ten counts were recorded for this clone. The chain carries TRBV4-1 and TRBJ2-1; TRBD1 might be the D (5 bases). CDR3 length: 18 amino acids. Germline V CDR1 and CDR2: MGHRA, YSYEKL. Trimming stripped 0 bases from V and 6 bases from J, with 21 bases between. CDR3 nucleotides: TGCGCCAGCAGCCAAGATCAATTCCGGGCAGGGTTCGGCAATGAGCAGTTCTTC. Translation: CASSQDQFRAGFGNEQFF.

The chain recombines TRBV27 with TRBJ1-2, with D possibly being TRBD1 (5 bases). V shed 3 bases and J shed 2 bases, with 10 bases lying between them. Germline values: CDR1 MNHEY, CDR2 SMNVEV (reference sequence). The CDR3 sequence is 14 residues long. CDR3 DNA: TGTGCCAGCAGTTTTGGCGACAGAAACTATGGCTACACCTTC. Residues: CASSFGDRNYGYTF.

V and J are TRBV20-1 and TRBJ2-3; 9 positions agree with TRBD2. The CDR3 has 13 residues. V was clipped by 3 bases and J by 8 bases; unmatched bases: 6. Germline values: CDR1 DFQATT, CDR2 SNEGSKA (reference sequence). DNA for the CDR3: TGCAGTGCTAGTAGCGGGGGTATCGGTACGCAGTATTTT. Encoded protein: CSASSGGIGTQYF.

This chain links TRBV19 with TRBJ1-4; 8 bases are a match to TRBD1. The CDR3 runs to 14 residues. From germline, CDR1 is LNHDA and CDR2 SQIVND (reference sequence). Losses at the gene ends were 7 bases for V and 4 bases for J; bases not matched to a gene: 5. CDR3 in DNA: TGTGCCAGTACCGGACAGGGACTTAATGAAAAACTGTTTTTT. This translates into CASTGQGLNEKLFF.

The chain combines TRBV18 with TRBJ2-3; 9 nucleotides align to TRBD1. CDR1 and CDR2 (germline): KGHSH, LQKENI. With V trimmed by 0 bases and J by 4 bases, 5 bases remained unmatched. The length of the CDR3 is 16 residues. As DNA, the CDR3 is TGTGCCAGCTCACCACCTGGACAGGGGAAGGCAGATACGCAGTATTTT. Translation gives CASSPPGQGKADTQYF.

V is TRBV9 and J is TRBJ1-2, with 7 nucleotides matching TRBD1. The length of the CDR3 is 13 residues. Germline V CDR1 and CDR2: SGDLS, YYNGEE. V shed 0 bases, J shed 8 bases, and the junction held 4 bases outside the gene matches. CDR3 residues: CASSVGTGDGYTF. In DNA form, the CDR3 reads TGTGCCAGCAGCGTAGGAACAGGGGACGGCTACACCTTC.

The gene calls are TRBV11-2 and TRBJ2-1, with D tentatively TRBD1 (6 bases). Trimming pared 1 base from V and 9 bases from J, leaving 13 bases between. The CDR3 runs to 14 residues. The V gene's germline CDR1 is SGHAT and CDR2 FQNNGV. The CDR3 DNA follows: TGTGCCAGCAGCTTAGGGCAGGGGATGGGTGAGCAGTTCTTC. Translating gives CASSLGQGMGEQFF.